The 28 T cell receptor beta chains in this list originate from one sample, sequenced in a study of T cell responses to AZD1222 COVID-19 vaccine. Method: immunoSEQ multiplex PCR; TCRdb's copy keeps in-frame clones and lacks some. The table lists 200,000 or so clones, 85% to 95% of them singletons. The source was peripheral blood, collected on day 0 of AZD1222 vaccination. These receptors came from an adult in good health.

This clone was found once. The chain couples TRBV5-1 to TRBJ2-3, with 11 bases aligning to TRBD1. The CDR3 covers 17 residues. Germline assignment: CDR1 SGHRS and CDR2 YFSETQ. Trimming cost V 2 bases and J 3 bases; bases outside gene matches: 8. The CDR3: CASSFPLGTGGTDTQYF. Written as DNA, the CDR3 is TGCGCCAGCAGCTTTCCCCTAGGGACAGGGGGTACAGATACGCAGTATTTT.

This clone was seen just once. The V call is TRBV30, the J call TRBJ1-2; the match to TRBD1 covers 10 bases. Germline V gene lookup returns CDR1 GTSNPN and CDR2 SVGIG (reference sequence). V shed 4 bases, J shed 4 bases, and the junction held 6 bases outside the gene matches. This CDR3 spans 14 amino acids. The CDR3 sequence: CAWIGTGALYGYTF. Written as DNA, the CDR3 is TGTGCCTGGATTGGGACAGGGGCCCTCTATGGCTACACCTTC. Using reference TRBV30 and TRBJ1-2 for the parts outside the CDR3, the full variable domain is SQTIHQWPATLVQPVGSPLSLECTVEGTSNPNLYWYRQAAGRGLQLLFYSVGIGQISSEVPQNLSASRPQDRQFILSSKKLLLSDSGFYLCAWIGTGALYGYTFGSGTRLTVV.

V gene TRBV5-1 combines with J gene TRBJ2-7; TRBD1 agrees at 12 bases. CDR1 is SGHRS and CDR2 is YFSETQ in the germline V gene. The ends lost 4 bases at V and 7 bases at J; junction bases unmatched: 6. The length of the CDR3 is 14 residues. CDR3 in DNA: TGCGCCAGCAGCGAGGGACAGGGGGCAGGGGAGCAGTACTTC. Translated: CASSEGQGAGEQYF.

This chain connects TRBV6-1 to TRBJ2-7; TRBD2 agrees at 8 bases. This CDR3 spans 16 amino acids. Germline trimming cut 0 bases from V and 3 bases from J; bases unmatched to any gene: 7. Germline CDR1 MNHNS, CDR2 SASEGT. As DNA, the CDR3 is TGTGCCAGCAGTGAAGCGTTGGCGGGAGGTATCTACGAGCAGTACTTC. Amino acid sequence: CASSEALAGGIYEQYF.

The rearrangement links TRBV27 to TRBJ1-4; no clear D gene. The CDR3 loop spans 14 amino acids. Trimming pared 4 bases from V and 0 bases from J, leaving 6 bases between. Per the germline V gene, CDR1 is MNHEY and CDR2 is SMNVEV (reference sequence). The CDR3 sequence: CASSYLSTNEKLFF. The DNA of the CDR3 is TGTGCCAGCAGTTACCTCTCAACTAATGAAAAACTGTTTTTT.

This clone has just one count. This chain uses TRBV30 with TRBJ1-2, with TRBD1 identical over 7 bases. V lost 3 bases and J lost 5; bases outside the gene matches: 3. The CDR3 loop spans 12 amino acids. Germline V gene data show CDR1 as GTSNPN and CDR2 as SVGIG (reference sequence). CDR3 sequence (DNA): TGTGCCTGGAGCCCACAGGGGTATGGCTACACCTTC. It encodes CAWSPQGYGYTF.

The chain combines TRBV19 with TRBJ1-2; D possibly corresponds to TRBD1 (6 bases). Germline loops: CDR1 LNHDA, CDR2 SQIVND (reference sequence). CDR3 length: 13 amino acids. Between the trimmed V and J ends, which lost 1 base and 5 bases, there was a span of 8 bases. CDR3 sequence: CASSIVQGYGYTF. The CDR3 DNA reads as TGTGCCAGTAGTATAGTTCAGGGGTATGGCTACACCTTC.

In the case of this clone: Germline and junction disagree at one end, which may indicate a read error. This chain uses TRBV28 with TRBJ2-7, with TRBD1 identical over 9 bases. This CDR3 is built from 11 residues. Germline V gene sequence: CDR1 MDHEN, CDR2 SYDVKM. For the CDR3, the DNA is TGTGCCAGCAGTTTGGGGGACAGGGAGGTCTTC. Its translation is CASSLGDREVF.

The V gene is TRBV5-1, the J gene TRBJ2-7; 8 nucleotides match TRBD2. Germline V gene data show CDR1 as SGHRS and CDR2 as YFSETQ. The CDR3 sequence is 18 residues long. The J segment lost 2 bases and the V segment lost 4 bases, leaving 17 bases of the junction unmatched. Here the CDR3 DNA reads TGCGCCAGCAGCCAGTGGGCGGGAGGAACCTCCGGGGCCTACGAGCAGTACTTC. As protein: CASSQWAGGTSGAYEQYF.

V is TRBV7-9 and J is TRBJ2-7; TRBD1 matches at 7 bases. The CDR3 runs 14 residues. Germline loops: CDR1 SEHNR, CDR2 FQNEAQ (reference sequence). Trimming at V came to 5 bases and at J to 7 bases, leaving 11 bases not matched to a gene. DNA of the CDR3: TGTGCCAGCAGCCCCGACAGGGTGGCCGCGGAGCAGTACTTC. Translated, it gives CASSPDRVAAEQYF.

This chain connects TRBV9 to TRBJ1-4; no definite D call. Trimming left V 4 bases short and J 4 bases short, with 14 bases between. Per the germline V gene, CDR1 is SGDLS and CDR2 is YYNGEE. The CDR3 runs 15 residues. CDR3 sequence: CASSLSGQLNEKLFF. For the CDR3, the DNA is TGTGCCAGCAGCCTTAGCGGGCAGCTTAATGAAAAACTGTTTTTT.

This chain uses TRBV23-1 with TRBJ1-6; D is perhaps TRBD1 (6 bases). TRBV23-1 is flagged as an ORF with uncertain function. The V gene lost 2 bases and the J gene lost 7 bases, with 12 bases spanning the gap. The CDR3 has 15 residues. CDR3 DNA sequence: TGCGCCAGCAGTCAAGTGGACAGCGCGAATTCACCCCTCCACTTT. This codes for CASSQVDSANSPLHF.

The V gene is TRBV19, the J gene TRBJ1-1, with no clear D. CDR3 size: 12 residues. Trimming pared 1 base from V and 7 bases from J, leaving 7 bases between. Germline assignment: CDR1 LNHDA and CDR2 SQIVND (reference sequence). CDR3 region: CASSIVDGEAFF. CDR3 DNA: TGTGCCAGTAGTATAGTGGACGGTGAAGCTTTCTTT.

The V call is TRBV20-1, the J call TRBJ1-4; the D is unclear. V lost 3 bases, J lost 7 bases, and 12 bases lay in between. Germline CDR1 DFQATT, CDR2 SNEGSKA (reference sequence). This CDR3 is built from 13 residues. The chain's CDR3 is CSASKVSSEKLFF. The CDR3 coding sequence is TGCAGTGCTAGTAAGGTCAGCAGTGAAAAACTGTTTTTT.

This chain connects TRBV6-5 to TRBJ2-2, with 10 bases matching TRBD1. Germline V gene data show CDR1 as MNHEY and CDR2 as SVGAGI. The CDR3 runs to 16 residues. Germline trimming cut 4 bases from V and 9 bases from J; bases unmatched to any gene: 11. CDR3 nucleotides: TGTGCCAGCAGTTCGACAGGGGGCCACCTAGGCTGGGAGCTGTTTTTT. Residues: CASSSTGGHLGWELFF.

The chain is built from TRBV28 and TRBJ2-2, with unresolved D. The germline V and J ends were trimmed by 5 bases and 7 bases, with 8 bases remaining between them. The CDR3 loop spans 12 amino acids. From germline, CDR1 is MDHEN and CDR2 SYDVKM. The CDR3 reads CASSPLNGELFF. CDR3 sequence (DNA): TGTGCCAGCAGTCCCCTAAACGGGGAGCTGTTTTTT.

This sequence joins TRBV5-1 and TRBJ2-7; 13 positions match TRBD2. The germline CDR1 and CDR2 sequences are SGHRS and YFSETQ. V trimming: 4 bases; J trimming: 1 base; junction bases outside the gene matches: 2. The CDR3 sequence is 15 residues long. The CDR3 sequence: CASSPGLAGSYEQYF. In nucleotides, the CDR3 is TGCGCCAGCAGCCCGGGACTAGCGGGATCCTACGAGCAGTACTTC.

The chain couples TRBV4-1 to TRBJ2-4; 11 positions match TRBD1. The germline CDR1 and CDR2 sequences are MGHRA and YSYEKL. V dropped 0 bases and J dropped 6; count of bases not matched to a gene: 7. The CDR3 is 17 amino acids. The CDR3 is CASSQDRTGTGGNIQYF. The CDR3, as DNA: TGCGCCAGCAGCCAAGATAGAACCGGGACAGGGGGAAACATTCAGTACTTC.

The chain carries TRBV28 and TRBJ2-6; TRBD1 might be the D (6 bases). V was clipped by 3 bases and J by 3 bases, with 9 bases between them. Germline CDR1 and CDR2: MDHEN and SYDVKM. There are 15 residues in the CDR3. CDR3 coding DNA: TGTGCCAGCAGTTTTCAGGGGTTTGGGGCCAACGTCCTGACTTTC. Its translation is CASSFQGFGANVLTF.

Written as DNA, the CDR3 is TGCGCCAGCAGCCAAGGGTTGGCGGATGGCTACACCTTC. It yields the protein CASSQGLADGYTF. The chain joins TRBV4-1 to TRBJ1-2; no firm D call. V lost 1 base and J 6 bases, leaving 9 bases between the germline ends. The CDR3 has 13 amino acids. Germline-derived CDR1 and CDR2 are MGHRA and YSYEKL.

This sequence joins TRBV2 and TRBJ2-1; 10 bases line up with TRBD2. The CDR3 contains 18 residues. Germline CDR1 reads SNHLY; CDR2 reads FYNNEI. V was pared by 6 bases and J by 3 bases, with 14 bases of the junction left unmatched. The CDR3 DNA reads as TGTGCCAGCAGAGCCCTAGCGGGAGCCACGTTTATCTACAATGAGCAGTTCTTC. This codes for CASRALAGATFIYNEQFF.

The chain recombines TRBV7-2 with TRBJ2-7, with TRBD2 identical over 8 bases. Germline CDR1 and CDR2: SGHTA and FQGNSA. V was pared by 5 bases and J by 5 bases, with 5 bases of the junction left unmatched. This CDR3 region has 13 residues. CDR3 residues: CASSGRTSHEQYF. Written as DNA, the CDR3 is TGTGCCAGCAGCGGCCGGACTAGCCACGAGCAGTACTTC. Using reference TRBV7-2 and TRBJ2-7 for the parts outside the CDR3, the full variable domain is GAGVSQSPSNKVTEKGKDVELRCDPISGHTALYWYRQSLGQGLEFLIYFQGNSAPDKSGLPSDRFSAERTGGSVSTLTIQRTQQEDSAVYLCASSGRTSHEQYFGPGTRLTVT.

This rearrangement joins TRBV28 to TRBJ1-5, with D possibly being TRBD1 (5 bases). The V gene's germline CDR1 is MDHEN and CDR2 SYDVKM. V lost 8 bases and J 4 bases, leaving 9 bases between the germline ends. CDR3 length equals 12 residues. CDR3 region: CASLQENQPQHF. The CDR3 nucleotides are TGTGCCAGCTTACAGGAAAATCAGCCCCAGCATTTT.

This chain uses TRBV29-1 with TRBJ1-2; a weak D match, TRBD1 (6 bases). Germline V gives CDR1 SQVTM, CDR2 ANQGSEA. There are 14 residues in the CDR3. Trimming stripped 8 bases from V and 3 bases from J, with 19 bases between. The CDR3 DNA follows: TGCAGCAGCAAAGGGGGGGTAGGAGACTATGGCTACACCTTC. Its protein is CSSKGGVGDYGYTF.

Remarks on this clone: At one of its ends the junction is not consistent with the germline gene, which may arise from a read error. The V gene is TRBV7-7, the J gene TRBJ2-3; D is ambiguous. CDR1 is SSHAT and CDR2 is FNYEAQ in the germline V gene (reference sequence). This CDR3 contains 14 residues. The CDR3 nucleotides are TGTGCTAGCAGCCAGAAGCCAGGCGCAGATACGCAGTATTTT. It is translated as CASSQKPGADTQYF. The whole variable domain, filled in from reference TRBV7-7 and TRBJ2-3, reads GAGVSQSPRYKVTKRGQDVTLRCDPISSHATLYWYQQALGQGPEFLTYFNYEAQPDKSGLPSDRFSAERPEGSISTLTIQRTEQRDSAMYRCASSQKPGADTQYFGPGTRLTVL.

This chain links TRBV9 with TRBJ2-7; the D gene is possibly TRBD2 (6 bases). The V and J ends lost 0 bases and 5 bases respectively, with 15 bases between them. The CDR3 runs 15 residues. From germline, CDR1 is SGDLS and CDR2 YYNGEE. CDR3 loop: CASSVGGGPNDEQYF. The CDR3 DNA reads as TGTGCCAGCAGCGTAGGAGGAGGGCCTAACGACGAGCAGTACTTC.

The V call is TRBV20-1, the J call TRBJ2-3; 8 bases agree with TRBD2. The length of the CDR3 is 16 residues. Germline V gene data show CDR1 as DFQATT and CDR2 as SNEGSKA (reference sequence). J was trimmed by 4 bases and V by 3 bases; bases with no gene match: 12. The DNA for the CDR3 is TGCAGTGCTAGTTACGAGACTAGCGAGGGGCCAGATACGCAGTATTTT. It codes for CSASYETSEGPDTQYF.

The chain uses TRBV30 and TRBJ2-7, with no clear D. Germline V gene data show CDR1 as GTSNPN and CDR2 as SVGIG (reference sequence). V lost 0 bases and J lost 0, with 12 bases in between. This CDR3 has 15 amino acids. Written as DNA, the CDR3 is TGTGCCTGGAGTGTAACCCCCGACTCCTCCTACGAGCAGTACTTC. Translated: CAWSVTPDSSYEQYF.